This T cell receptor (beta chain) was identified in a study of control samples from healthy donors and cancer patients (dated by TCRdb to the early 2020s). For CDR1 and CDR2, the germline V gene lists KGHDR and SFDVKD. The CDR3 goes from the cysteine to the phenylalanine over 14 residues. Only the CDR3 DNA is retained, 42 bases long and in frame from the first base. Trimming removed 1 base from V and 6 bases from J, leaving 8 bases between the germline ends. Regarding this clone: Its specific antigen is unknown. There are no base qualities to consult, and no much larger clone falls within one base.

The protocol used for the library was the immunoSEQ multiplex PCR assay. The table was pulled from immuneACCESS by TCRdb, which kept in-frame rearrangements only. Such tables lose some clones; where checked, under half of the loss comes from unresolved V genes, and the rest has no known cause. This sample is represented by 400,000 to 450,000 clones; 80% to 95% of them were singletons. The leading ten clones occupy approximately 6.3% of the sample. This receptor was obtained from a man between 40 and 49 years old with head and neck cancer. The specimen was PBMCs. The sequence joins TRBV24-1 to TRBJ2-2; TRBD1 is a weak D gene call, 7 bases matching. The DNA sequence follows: TGTGCCACCAGTGATTTCAGGGGGGCCGGGGAGCTGTTTTTT. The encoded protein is CATSDFRGAGELFF.